This paragraph reports one TCR beta chain. These data originate in a study of blood T cell repertoires in COVID-19. Losses at the gene ends were 0 bases for V and 1 base for J; bases not matched to a gene: 2. The CDR3 consists of 16 residues. Germline CDR1 is SGHTA and CDR2 is FQGNSA. The protocol was immunoSEQ multiplex PCR, while the TCRdb copy is restricted to in-frame clones and leaves out a portion. The table records about 150,000 clones, 78% of them present only once. This sequence joins TRBV7-2 and TRBJ2-1; 8 bases are shared with TRBD2. The sequence was obtained from a woman aged 45 to 65 who had recovered from COVID-19. Input material: PBMCs or T cells enriched from blood (not recorded which). CDR3 sequence (DNA): TGTGCCAGCAGCTTAGCGAGCGGGGGATCCTACAATGAGCAGTTCTTC. This codes for CASSLASGGSYNEQFF.